This is a list of T cell receptor beta chains from one sample in a study of neurological immune-mediated disorders. Each CDR3 protein is one row after TCRdb ran MiXCR on the 5' RACE reads. Here the sample spans 70,000 to 90,000 distinct CDR3 sequences, 5% to 6% being singletons. The sequencing input was PBMCs. The receptors originated from a woman younger than 45 with multiple sclerosis. CDR3s include the opening cysteine and the closing phenylalanine or tryptophan. The order of the fields is clone size, J gene, V gene, D gene, CDR3 DNA, CDR3 protein. D genes are given only for firm matches. Rows give clone size only sometimes, using once, few, many, or a class for an expanded clone.

many	TRBJ2-7	TRBV7-9	TRBD1	TGTGCCAGCAGCTCCCCCAGGGACAGTGTCTACGAGCAGTACTTC	CASSSPRDSVYEQYF
few	TRBJ1-5	TRBV20-1	TRBD1	TGCAGTGCTGGGGACAGTGGGCAGCCCCAGCATTTT	CSAGDSGQPQHF
few	TRBJ2-1	TRBV5-6	-	TGTGCCAGCAGCTTGGCCAAGGGGCTGTTCTTC	CASSLAKGLFF
many	TRBJ2-7	TRBV20-1	-	TGCAGTGCTAGTCGCCAGCAATCCTACGAGCAGTACTTC	CSASRQQSYEQYF
many	TRBJ1-5	TRBV28	-	TGTGCCAGCAGTTGGGGGGATCAGCCCCAGCATTTT	CASSWGDQPQHF
-	TRBJ2-3	TRBV5-6	TRBD2	TGTGCCAGCAGCTTCAGCGGGGAGGCTAGCGGGGGCGAAGATACGCAGTATTTT	CASSFSGEASGGEDTQYF
many	TRBJ1-1	TRBV10-3	-	TGTGCCATCAGTGAGCAGGGTCTTCAGGCTGAAGCTTTCTTT	CAISEQGLQAEAFF
many	TRBJ2-6	TRBV15	-	TGTGCCACCAGCAGAGATGGTGGCCGCTCTGGGGCCAACGTCCTGACTTTC	CATSRDGGRSGANVLTF
many	TRBJ2-3	TRBV24-1	TRBD1	TGTGCCACCAGTGATTGGACAGGGTCTCCAGATACGCAGTATTTT	CATSDWTGSPDTQYF
few	TRBJ1-6	TRBV5-5	TRBD1	TGTGCCAGCAGCTTGGTGGACAGGGTCGGTTCAACCCTCAACTTT	CASSLVDRVGSTLNF
-	TRBJ2-1	TRBV20-1	TRBD2	TGCAGTGCTAGAGGTGCGGGAGGGCCCTACAATGAGCAGTTCTTC	CSARGAGGPYNEQFF
many	TRBJ2-7	TRBV20-1	-	TGCAGTGTTTCCTCCTGGCCGGACCCCTACGAGCAGTACTTC	CSVSSWPDPYEQYF
many	TRBJ2-2	TRBV15	-	TGTGCCACCAGCAGGGAATCCGGGGAGCTGTTTTTT	CATSRESGELFF
many	TRBJ1-2	TRBV19	-	TGTGCCAGTAGTACTTGGGCCATCGACTATGGCTACACCTTC	CASSTWAIDYGYTF
many	TRBJ2-1	TRBV12-3/TRBV12-4	TRBD2	TGTGCCAGCAGTTTGAAGCGGGGGGGCCATGAGCAGTTCTTC	CASSLKRGGHEQFF
few	TRBJ1-2	TRBV7-9	-	TGTGCCAGCAGCTTAAAACGTTTCTACTATGGCTACACCTTC	CASSLKRFYYGYTF
many	TRBJ2-3	TRBV20-1	-	TGCAGTGCTAGCGGGGAACCCACAGATACGCAGTATTTT	CSASGEPTDTQYF
many	TRBJ2-3	TRBV20-1	-	TGCAGTGCTAGAGATTTTTCCCCAGGGGCAGATACGCAGTATTTT	CSARDFSPGADTQYF
many	TRBJ2-5	TRBV5-1	-	TGCGCCAGCAGCTTGGCGGTGGGGCCTCAAGAGACCCAGTACTTC	CASSLAVGPQETQYF
many	TRBJ2-5	TRBV12-3/TRBV12-4	-	TGTGCCAGCAGTTTAGTAGGGGAAGAGACCCAGTACTTC	CASSLVGEETQYF
few	TRBJ2-3	TRBV5-1	-	TGCGCCAGCAGCTTGGCAAGCCCCAGGGAGACTACGCAGTATTTT	CASSLASPRETTQYF
-	TRBJ1-3	TRBV7-2	-	TGTGCCAGCAGCCCTAGTCAGCGGAGAATCTCTGGAAACACCATATATTTT	CASSPSQRRISGNTIYF
few	TRBJ1-4	TRBV18	-	TGTGCCAGCTCACCACGGCAGACAGCAACTAATGAAAAACTGTTTTTT	CASSPRQTATNEKLFF
many	TRBJ2-6	TRBV5-1	-	TGCGCCAGCAGCTTGGACCCGTCTGGGGCCAACGTCCTGACTTTC	CASSLDPSGANVLTF